The TCR beta chain under discussion was sequenced for a study of T cell repertoires in cytomegalovirus infection. Study details: Evidence of both CMV infection and a matching HLA type came from public TCR beta signatures. Study-wide results and caveats: Of the TCR beta families, the public ones yielded a cumulative frequency that identified carriers of CMV plus the relevant HLA. Clonotypes of TCR beta that were HLA-C-restricted and CMV-specific dominated the ex vivo response.

TCRdb called the reads again in MiXCR, with one record for every CDR3 protein. The sample contains 560,000 or so distinct CDR3 sequences, 16% of which appear only once. With respect to this clonotype: Antigen unknown.

The CDR3 sequence is 14 residues long. Trimming removed 3 bases at V and 6 bases at J, with 12 bases between. From germline, CDR1 is SNHLY and CDR2 FYNNEI. The chain recombines TRBV2 with TRBJ1-5; tentatively, D is TRBD1 (6 bases). The clonotype comes from a human donor in good health (CMV status not recorded). Some clones in this sample may be carry-over from other donors' samples. Sequencing used CD8+ T cells from PBMCs. Here the CDR3 reads CASSDVGGGQPQHF. CDR3 sequence (DNA): TGTGCCAGCAGTGACGTTGGGGGCGGTCAGCCCCAGCATTTT.